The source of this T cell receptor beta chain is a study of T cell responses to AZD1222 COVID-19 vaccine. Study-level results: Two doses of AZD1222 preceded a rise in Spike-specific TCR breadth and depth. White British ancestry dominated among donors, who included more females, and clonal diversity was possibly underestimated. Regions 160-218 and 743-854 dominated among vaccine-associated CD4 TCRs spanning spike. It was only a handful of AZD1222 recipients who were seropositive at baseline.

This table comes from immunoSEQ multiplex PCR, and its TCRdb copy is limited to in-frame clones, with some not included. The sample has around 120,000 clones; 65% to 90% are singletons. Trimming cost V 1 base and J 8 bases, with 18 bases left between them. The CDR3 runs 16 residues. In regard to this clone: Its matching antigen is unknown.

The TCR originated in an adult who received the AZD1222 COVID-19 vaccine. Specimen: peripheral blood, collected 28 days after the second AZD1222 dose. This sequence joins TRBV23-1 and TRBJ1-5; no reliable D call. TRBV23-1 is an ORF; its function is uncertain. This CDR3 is CASSQFWNFALEPQHF. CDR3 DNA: TGCGCCAGCAGTCAATTTTGGAACTTCGCCTTAGAGCCCCAGCATTTT.